Following are 5 T cell receptor beta chains from one sample sequenced in a study of shared clonotypes between healthy human individuals. Sequenced by immunoSEQ multiplex PCR; TCRdb stores in-frame clones only, minus some. The table records roughly 2,300,000 clones, around 92% of them present only once. Specimen: naive CD4+ T cells from PBMCs. The subset denotes: CD45RA+ positively selected. The receptors originated from a man aged 18-30 years in good health. Some clones in this sample may be carry-over from other donors' samples.

This rearrangement joins TRBV27 to TRBJ2-6; TRBD1 might be the D (5 bases). V dropped 3 bases and J dropped 0 bases, with 12 bases sitting between them. CDR1 is MNHEY, CDR2 SMNVEV, per germline (reference sequence). This CDR3 is 17 amino acids long. The DNA for the CDR3 is TGTGCCAGCAGTTTTCCAGGGCTGAGCTCTGGGGCCAACGTCCTGACTTTC. It translates to CASSFPGLSSGANVLTF.

As for this clone: This sample also contains other DNA sequences that code for the same CDR3. This chain joins TRBV28 and TRBJ2-7; either TRBD1 or TRBD2 may fit D (5 bases each). In germline, CDR1 is MDHEN, CDR2 SYDVKM. V was cut by 8 bases and J by 1 base, with 12 bases left in between. The CDR3 extends over 13 amino acids. CDR3 region: CASRRGGSYEQYF. CDR3 coding DNA: TGTGCCAGCCGCCGGGGCGGGTCCTACGAGCAGTACTTC.

The chain links TRBV9 to TRBJ2-2; a weak D match, TRBD2 (5 bases). This CDR3 has 18 amino acids. Trimming left V 4 bases short and J 6 bases short, with 25 bases between. Per germline, CDR1 SGDLS and CDR2 YYNGEE. CDR3 protein: CASSSPGGYGLGSGELFF. CDR3 DNA: TGTGCCAGCAGCTCTCCCGGCGGGTACGGATTAGGCTCCGGGGAGCTGTTTTTT.

This rearrangement joins TRBV21-1 to TRBJ1-5. TRBV21-1 is labeled a pseudogene. CDR3 length equals 16 residues. The CDR3 DNA is TGTGCCAGCAGCAAAGAAGCAGGGAGGGCCAATCAGCCCCAGCATTTT. It translates to CASSKEAGRANQPQHF.

This clone appeared a single time. The rearrangement links TRBV7-3 to TRBJ1-2; D remains unclear. Per germline, CDR1 SGHTA and CDR2 FQGTGA. V was trimmed by 1 base and J by 2 bases, leaving 23 bases between them. The CDR3 loop spans 19 amino acids. The CDR3, as DNA: TGTGCCAGCAGCTTAAAGGGAGGACGGAGCGGTTCGCGGAACTATGGCTACACCTTC. Residues: CASSLKGGRSGSRNYGYTF.